A selection of T cell receptor beta chains follows, all from one sample in a study of shared clonotypes between healthy human individuals. Profiling relied on immunoSEQ multiplex PCR, and the TCRdb table lists in-frame clones only, not all of them. Of 600,000 to 750,000 clones listed, around 77% are singletons. Sequencing input: memory CD4+ T cells sorted from blood. The source is a young woman in good health. Each CDR3 is given with its conserved first and last residue. Fields, in order: clone size, V gene, J gene, D gene, CDR3 protein, CDR3 DNA. D genes are given only for firm matches. For some rows the clone size is stated as once, few or many, or as a class when expanded; others skip it.

clone_size: few
v_call: TRBV5-4
j_call: TRBJ1-2
d_call: TRBD1
cdr3_aa: CASSLGTGAYGYTF
cdr3_nt: TGTGCCAGCAGCTTGGGGACAGGGGCTTATGGCTACACCTTC

clone_size: -
v_call: TRBV6-6
j_call: TRBJ1-2
d_call: -
cdr3_aa: CASSPNYGYTF
cdr3_nt: TGTGCCAGCAGTCCTAACTATGGCTACACCTTC

clone_size: -
v_call: TRBV6-6
j_call: TRBJ1-5
d_call: -
cdr3_aa: CASSSQGWSPQHF
cdr3_nt: TGTGCCAGCAGTTCGCAGGGATGGTCGCCCCAGCATTTT

clone_size: few
v_call: TRBV11-2
j_call: TRBJ2-5
d_call: -
cdr3_aa: CASSSAIQETQYF
cdr3_nt: TGTGCCAGCAGCTCAGCCATTCAAGAGACCCAGTACTTC

clone_size: few
v_call: TRBV2
j_call: TRBJ2-5
d_call: TRBD2
cdr3_aa: CASRVAGGGETQYF
cdr3_nt: TGTGCCAGCAGGGTAGCGGGAGGTGGAGAGACCCAGTACTTC

clone_size: few
v_call: TRBV4-1
j_call: TRBJ2-2
d_call: -
cdr3_aa: CASSRVGGTGELFF
cdr3_nt: TGCGCCAGCAGCCGGGTGGGGGGCACCGGGGAGCTGTTTTTT

clone_size: -
v_call: TRBV12-5
j_call: TRBJ1-2
d_call: -
cdr3_aa: CASGLHSAFGFTF
cdr3_nt: TGTGCTAGTGGTTTGCACAGCGCTTTTGGCTTCACCTTC

clone_size: -
v_call: TRBV28
j_call: TRBJ2-7
d_call: -
cdr3_aa: CASSLSMGLYYEQYF
cdr3_nt: TGTGCCAGCAGTTTAAGTATGGGGCTTTACTACGAGCAGTACTTC

clone_size: -
v_call: TRBV11-3
j_call: TRBJ2-3
d_call: -
cdr3_aa: CASSLDSFTDTQYF
cdr3_nt: TGTGCCAGCAGCTTAGACTCATTCACAGATACGCAGTATTTT

clone_size: -
v_call: TRBV27
j_call: TRBJ1-1
d_call: TRBD1
cdr3_aa: CASSHTGQDTEAFF
cdr3_nt: TGTGCCAGCAGTCATACAGGACAGGACACTGAAGCTTTCTTT

clone_size: -
v_call: TRBV6-1
j_call: TRBJ1-2
d_call: -
cdr3_aa: CASSEAVARYYGYTF
cdr3_nt: TGTGCCAGCAGTGAAGCGGTAGCCCGTTACTATGGCTACACCTTC

clone_size: few
v_call: TRBV6-1
j_call: TRBJ2-1
d_call: -
cdr3_aa: CASSAQWTDIEQFF
cdr3_nt: TGTGCCAGCAGTGCCCAATGGACCGACATTGAGCAGTTCTTC

clone_size: -
v_call: TRBV6-1
j_call: TRBJ1-2
d_call: -
cdr3_aa: CASSEWQGPYGYTF
cdr3_nt: TGTGCCAGCAGTGAATGGCAGGGACCCTATGGCTACACCTTC

clone_size: -
v_call: TRBV19
j_call: TRBJ1-1
d_call: TRBD1
cdr3_aa: CASSGTGDGGTEAFF
cdr3_nt: TGTGCCAGTAGCGGGACAGGGGACGGGGGCACTGAAGCTTTCTTT

clone_size: -
v_call: TRBV10-1
j_call: TRBJ2-3
d_call: -
cdr3_aa: CASSDGSAGYPDTQYF
cdr3_nt: TGCGCCAGCAGCGACGGTTCGGCGGGATACCCAGATACGCAGTATTTT

clone_size: -
v_call: TRBV29-1
j_call: TRBJ2-3
d_call: -
cdr3_aa: CSGAAGRDTQYF
cdr3_nt: TGCAGCGGTGCGGCTGGGAGGGATACGCAGTATTTT

clone_size: -
v_call: TRBV2
j_call: TRBJ1-1
d_call: -
cdr3_aa: CASSTPGLQTRAFF
cdr3_nt: TGTGCCAGCAGCACACCGGGACTCCAGACGCGAGCTTTCTTT

clone_size: -
v_call: TRBV13
j_call: TRBJ2-5
d_call: -
cdr3_aa: CASSLRVSETQYF
cdr3_nt: TGTGCCAGCAGCCTCAGGGTTTCAGAGACCCAGTACTTC

clone_size: -
v_call: TRBV7-6
j_call: TRBJ2-4
d_call: TRBD2
cdr3_aa: CASSLGAAGVTKNIQYF
cdr3_nt: TGTGCCAGCAGCTTAGGGGCAGCGGGAGTAACCAAAAACATTCAGTACTTC

clone_size: few
v_call: TRBV28
j_call: TRBJ2-3
d_call: TRBD2
cdr3_aa: CASRNTAGVDTQYF
cdr3_nt: TGTGCCAGCAGGAACACCGCGGGAGTTGATACGCAGTATTTT

clone_size: -
v_call: TRBV19
j_call: TRBJ1-1
d_call: -
cdr3_aa: CASSIDRRRQLNTEAFF
cdr3_nt: TGTGCCAGTAGTATAGATCGTCGCAGACAACTGAACACTGAAGCTTTCTTT

clone_size: -
v_call: TRBV7-6
j_call: TRBJ2-3
d_call: -
cdr3_aa: CASSLEARLSTTDTQYF
cdr3_nt: TGTGCCAGCAGCTTAGAGGCCAGACTTTCCACCACAGATACGCAGTATTTT

clone_size: many
v_call: TRBV5-6
j_call: TRBJ2-7
d_call: -
cdr3_aa: CASSLNYEQYF
cdr3_nt: TGTGCCAGCAGCCTCAACTACGAGCAGTACTTC

clone_size: -
v_call: TRBV5-4
j_call: TRBJ2-4
d_call: -
cdr3_aa: CASSLALRGIAKNIQYF
cdr3_nt: TGTGCCAGCAGCTTGGCGCTCAGGGGTATAGCCAAAAACATTCAGTACTTC

clone_size: -
v_call: TRBV11-2
j_call: TRBJ2-7
d_call: -
cdr3_aa: CASSFKAGAYEQYF
cdr3_nt: TGTGCCAGCAGCTTCAAGGCAGGGGCCTACGAGCAGTACTTC

clone_size: once
v_call: TRBV5-5
j_call: TRBJ1-3
d_call: TRBD1
cdr3_aa: CASSLAGTGTGNTIYF
cdr3_nt: TGTGCCAGCAGCTTGGCCGGGACAGGGACAGGAAACACCATATATTTT

clone_size: -
v_call: TRBV7-7
j_call: TRBJ2-7
d_call: TRBD1
cdr3_aa: CASSPGQENYEQYF
cdr3_nt: TGTGCCAGCAGCCCGGGACAGGAGAACTACGAGCAGTACTTC

clone_size: -
v_call: TRBV28
j_call: TRBJ2-7
d_call: TRBD2
cdr3_aa: CASSDPGLVNEQYF
cdr3_nt: TGTGCCAGCAGCGATCCGGGACTAGTCAACGAGCAGTACTTC

clone_size: -
v_call: TRBV4-1
j_call: TRBJ2-5
d_call: -
cdr3_aa: CASSHRETQYF
cdr3_nt: TGCGCCAGCAGCCACCGGGAGACCCAGTACTTC

clone_size: -
v_call: TRBV18
j_call: TRBJ2-7
d_call: TRBD1
cdr3_aa: CASSPRSGGYEQYF
cdr3_nt: TGTGCCAGCTCACCACGGTCAGGGGGATACGAGCAGTACTTC

clone_size: -
v_call: TRBV6-5
j_call: TRBJ2-2
d_call: TRBD1
cdr3_aa: CASSSGRGLVGELFF
cdr3_nt: TGTGCCAGCTCTTCGGGCAGGGGGCTCGTCGGGGAGCTGTTTTTT

clone_size: once
v_call: TRBV5-8
j_call: TRBJ2-5
d_call: -
cdr3_aa: CASSLSGSVRQETQYF
cdr3_nt: TGTGCCAGCAGCTTGTCAGGGTCGGTTCGCCAAGAGACCCAGTACTTC

clone_size: many
v_call: TRBV18
j_call: TRBJ2-7
d_call: TRBD2
cdr3_aa: CASSPQREVTYEQYF
cdr3_nt: TGTGCCAGCTCACCCCAACGGGAGGTGACCTACGAGCAGTACTTC

clone_size: -
v_call: TRBV2
j_call: TRBJ2-1
d_call: -
cdr3_aa: CASISEEGGNEQFF
cdr3_nt: TGTGCCAGCATTTCCGAGGAGGGCGGCAATGAGCAGTTCTTC

clone_size: -
v_call: TRBV5-8
j_call: TRBJ1-5
d_call: -
cdr3_aa: CASSSLFTGTPQHF
cdr3_nt: TGTGCCAGCAGCTCCCTCTTCACGGGGACCCCCCAGCATTTT

clone_size: few
v_call: TRBV6-5
j_call: TRBJ1-1
d_call: -
cdr3_aa: CASSPGTAWTEAFF
cdr3_nt: TGTGCCAGCAGTCCAGGGACGGCCTGGACTGAAGCTTTCTTT

clone_size: -
v_call: TRBV5-1
j_call: TRBJ2-1
d_call: -
cdr3_aa: CASSLGQTSWEFF
cdr3_nt: TGCGCCAGCAGCTTGGGACAGACCTCCTGGGAGTTCTTC

clone_size: few
v_call: TRBV4-1
j_call: TRBJ2-3
d_call: -
cdr3_aa: CASSQWGLLATTDTQYF
cdr3_nt: TGCGCCAGCAGCCAGTGGGGCCTACTAGCTACCACAGATACGCAGTATTTT

clone_size: -
v_call: TRBV6-5
j_call: TRBJ2-7
d_call: TRBD1
cdr3_aa: CASSYSGQHEQYF
cdr3_nt: TGTGCCAGCAGTTACTCGGGACAGCACGAGCAGTACTTC

clone_size: -
v_call: TRBV14
j_call: TRBJ2-1
d_call: TRBD2
cdr3_aa: CASSQVAGNEQFF
cdr3_nt: TGTGCCAGCAGCCAAGTAGCGGGCAATGAGCAGTTCTTC

clone_size: -
v_call: TRBV27
j_call: TRBJ2-2
d_call: -
cdr3_aa: CASSLSTFTRTNTGELFF
cdr3_nt: TGTGCCAGCAGTTTATCGACTTTCACGCGGACGAACACCGGGGAGCTGTTTTTT

clone_size: few
v_call: TRBV4-2
j_call: TRBJ2-4
d_call: -
cdr3_aa: CASSQEAGAKNIQYF
cdr3_nt: TGTGCCAGCAGCCAAGAGGCCGGAGCCAAAAACATTCAGTACTTC

clone_size: -
v_call: TRBV5-1
j_call: TRBJ2-1
d_call: TRBD1
cdr3_aa: CASSSGTGYYNEQFF
cdr3_nt: TGCGCCAGCAGCTCCGGGACAGGGTATTACAATGAGCAGTTCTTC

clone_size: -
v_call: TRBV28
j_call: TRBJ2-1
d_call: TRBD2
cdr3_aa: CASRAAGGKYEQFF
cdr3_nt: TGTGCCAGCAGGGCCGCGGGAGGGAAGTATGAGCAGTTCTTC

clone_size: -
v_call: TRBV28
j_call: TRBJ1-2
d_call: -
cdr3_aa: CASAGANYGYTF
cdr3_nt: TGTGCCAGCGCGGGGGCCAACTATGGCTACACCTTC

clone_size: -
v_call: TRBV5-1
j_call: TRBJ2-7
d_call: -
cdr3_aa: CASSLNRRTYEQYF
cdr3_nt: TGCGCCAGCAGCTTGAATCGGCGGACCTACGAGCAGTACTTC

clone_size: -
v_call: TRBV5-6
j_call: TRBJ2-5
d_call: -
cdr3_aa: CASSLRQQETQYF
cdr3_nt: TGTGCCAGCAGCTTGAGACAGCAAGAGACCCAGTACTTC

clone_size: once
v_call: TRBV7-8
j_call: TRBJ1-4
d_call: -
cdr3_aa: CASSYTSEKLFF
cdr3_nt: TGTGCCAGCAGCTACACAAGCGAAAAACTGTTTTTT

clone_size: -
v_call: TRBV30
j_call: TRBJ2-5
d_call: TRBD1
cdr3_aa: CAWRTGVSVEQYF
cdr3_nt: TGTGCCTGGAGAACAGGGGTTTCGGTAGAGCAGTACTTC

clone_size: -
v_call: TRBV4-1
j_call: TRBJ2-1
d_call: -
cdr3_aa: CASSHQRDSRDEQFF
cdr3_nt: TGCGCCAGCAGCCACCAAAGGGACTCGCGGGATGAGCAGTTCTTC

clone_size: -
v_call: TRBV20-1
j_call: TRBJ1-1
d_call: -
cdr3_aa: CSADRDTEAFF
cdr3_nt: TGCAGTGCGGACCGGGACACTGAAGCTTTCTTT

clone_size: -
v_call: TRBV28
j_call: TRBJ1-1
d_call: TRBD1
cdr3_aa: CASLSHPFVTGGTEAFF
cdr3_nt: TGTGCCAGTCTTTCGCACCCTTTTGTGACAGGGGGGACTGAAGCTTTCTTT

clone_size: -
v_call: TRBV19
j_call: TRBJ2-3
d_call: -
cdr3_aa: CASSISTGDTQYF
cdr3_nt: TGTGCCAGTAGTATATCGACGGGAGATACGCAGTATTTT